This is a list of T cell receptor beta chains from one sample in a study of blood T cell repertoires in COVID-19. TCRdb's copy holds only in-frame clones and misses some; the assay was immunoSEQ multiplex PCR. This table holds fewer than 250,000 clones, more than 80% found once. Sequencing used peripheral blood. These receptors all stem from a man aged 25-40 years with COVID-19, enrolled during active disease. The CDR3 runs from the conserved cysteine through the conserved F or W. D genes are given only for firm matches. Clone size is stated in some rows and not others, as once, few, many or a class when expanded.

J: TRBJ1-1
D: TRBD1
size: .
V: TRBV7-9
DNA: TGTGCCAGCAGCCGTAGGACAGGGGGCACTGAAGCTTTCTTT
CDR3: CASSRRTGGTEAFF

J: TRBJ1-1
D: TRBD1
size: .
V: TRBV7-9
DNA: TGTGCCAGCAGGGCCCAGGGGGGCATGAACACTGAAGCTTTCTTT
CDR3: CASRAQGGMNTEAFF

J: TRBJ1-3
D: TRBD1
size: .
V: TRBV29-1
DNA: TGCAGCCAGGGACAGGGGGTAGGAAACACCATATATTTT
CDR3: CSQGQGVGNTIYF

J: TRBJ2-1
D: .
size: .
V: TRBV6-5
DNA: TGTGCCAGCACCCGGGGGGCGGCAAATGAGCAGTTCTTC
CDR3: CASTRGAANEQFF

J: TRBJ2-7
D: TRBD1
size: .
V: TRBV3-1/TRBV3-2
DNA: TGTGCCAGCAGCCAAGGAATAGGGACAGTCTCCTACGAGCAGTACTTC
CDR3: CASSQGIGTVSYEQYF

J: TRBJ2-3
D: .
size: .
V: TRBV4-3
DNA: TGCGCCAGCAGCCAAGAACTAAGCGATCCACTTCATTACGCCATCACAGATACGCAGTATTTT
CDR3: CASSQELSDPLHYAITDTQYF

J: TRBJ1-1
D: TRBD1
size: .
V: TRBV3-1/TRBV3-2
DNA: TGTGCCAGCAGCCTCGGGACAGGTAACACTGAAGCTTTCTTT
CDR3: CASSLGTGNTEAFF

J: TRBJ1-2
D: .
size: .
V: TRBV27
DNA: TGTGCCAGCAGTTCGGGGAGTATATGGGTTGGTAACTATGGCTACACCTTC
CDR3: CASSSGSIWVGNYGYTF

J: TRBJ2-1
D: .
size: .
V: TRBV28
DNA: TGTGCCAGCAGTTTTCGCACTTACAATGAGCAGTTCTTC
CDR3: CASSFRTYNEQFF

J: TRBJ1-1
D: .
size: .
V: TRBV5-1
DNA: TGCGCCAGCAGCACCAACATAAACACTGAAGCTTTCTTT
CDR3: CASSTNINTEAFF

J: TRBJ1-2
D: TRBD1
size: .
V: TRBV28
DNA: TGTGCCAGCAGTTTATATCAGGGGGCGAGCTATGGCTACACCTTC
CDR3: CASSLYQGASYGYTF

J: TRBJ1-1
D: .
size: .
V: TRBV18
DNA: TGTGCCAGCTCTCCTGTCCTCACTGAAGCTTTCTTT
CDR3: CASSPVLTEAFF

J: TRBJ2-3
D: TRBD2
size: once
V: TRBV14
DNA: TGTGCCAGCAGCCAGGGCCAGGCTAGCGGGGGATGGAGCACAGATACGCAGTATTTT
CDR3: CASSQGQASGGWSTDTQYF

J: TRBJ1-1
D: .
size: .
V: TRBV4-3
DNA: TGCGCCAGCAGCCAAGAGGGAGTTTTGGGGACTGAAGCTTTCTTT
CDR3: CASSQEGVLGTEAFF

J: TRBJ1-1
D: TRBD1
size: .
V: TRBV18
DNA: TGTGCCAGCTCACCGGGACAGAATACCATGAACACTGAAGCTTTCTTT
CDR3: CASSPGQNTMNTEAFF

J: TRBJ2-3
D: .
size: .
V: TRBV18
DNA: TGTGCCAGCTCATCCACAGATACGCATTATTTT
CDR3: CASSSTDTHYF

J: TRBJ1-3
D: .
size: .
V: TRBV5-1
DNA: TGCGCCAGCAGCTTCGGGACACCCGGAAACACCATATATTTT
CDR3: CASSFGTPGNTIYF

J: TRBJ2-2
D: .
size: .
V: TRBV6-5
DNA: TGTGCCAGCAGTTACCCCGGGACCGGGGAGCTGTTTTTT
CDR3: CASSYPGTGELFF

J: TRBJ2-3
D: .
size: .
V: TRBV12-5
DNA: TGTGCTAGTGGTTCGAGTGCCGGCCGGGGAAGCACAGATACGCAGTATTTT
CDR3: CASGSSAGRGSTDTQYF

J: TRBJ2-7
D: TRBD2
size: .
V: TRBV4-3
DNA: TGCGCCAGCAGCCAAGCGCGGTTGGCCAGCGGGAAGAGTTACGAGCAGTACTTC
CDR3: CASSQARLASGKSYEQYF

J: TRBJ2-7
D: TRBD2
size: .
V: TRBV4-3
DNA: TGCGCCAGCAGCCAAGATCGAACTAGCGGCTACGAGCAGTACTTC
CDR3: CASSQDRTSGYEQYF

J: TRBJ1-1
D: .
size: .
V: TRBV29-1
DNA: TGCAGCGTACGTAGAGAGAACACTGAAGCTTTCTTT
CDR3: CSVRRENTEAFF

J: TRBJ1-3
D: .
size: few
V: TRBV6-5
DNA: TGTGCCAGCAGTAACAGGTTCCCTGGAAACACCATATATTTT
CDR3: CASSNRFPGNTIYF

J: TRBJ2-1
D: TRBD2
size: .
V: TRBV7-9
DNA: TGTGCCAGCAGCGGTCTAGCGGGGGGATACAATGAGCAGTTCTTC
CDR3: CASSGLAGGYNEQFF

J: TRBJ1-4
D: TRBD1
size: .
V: TRBV27
DNA: TGTGCCAGCAGTTCGGGACAGGGGGATGAAAAACTGTTTTTT
CDR3: CASSSGQGDEKLFF

J: TRBJ2-1
D: .
size: .
V: TRBV3-1/TRBV3-2
DNA: TGTGCCAGCAGCCAAGACAACTATGAGCAGTTCTTC
CDR3: CASSQDNYEQFF

J: TRBJ2-7
D: .
size: .
V: TRBV14
DNA: TGTGCCAGCAGCCAAGATCCGTTCTACGAGCAGTACTTC
CDR3: CASSQDPFYEQYF

J: TRBJ1-4
D: .
size: .
V: TRBV9
DNA: TGTGCCAGCAGCGTAGACAAGCAGGTGGCTAATGAAAAACTGTTTTTT
CDR3: CASSVDKQVANEKLFF

J: TRBJ2-7
D: .
size: .
V: TRBV27
DNA: TGTGCCAGCAGTTTGGGCTCAATTTTCTACGAGCAGTACTTC
CDR3: CASSLGSIFYEQYF

J: TRBJ1-6
D: TRBD1
size: .
V: TRBV7-2
DNA: TGTGCCAGCAGCTTCCAAGGGGGCTCTACGCTCCACTTT
CDR3: CASSFQGGSTLHF

J: TRBJ2-7
D: .
size: .
V: TRBV7-8
DNA: TGTGCCAGCAGCCCTCCCACTTCTTTCTACGAGCAGTACTTC
CDR3: CASSPPTSFYEQYF

J: TRBJ1-1
D: .
size: .
V: TRBV7-2
DNA: TGTGCCAGCAGCTCTCAGGGTTATTACACTGAAGCTTTCTTT
CDR3: CASSSQGYYTEAFF

J: TRBJ2-1
D: TRBD2
size: .
V: TRBV5-5
DNA: TGTGCCAGCAGCTTGTACGGGGGGAGCTCCTACAATGAGCAGTTCTTC
CDR3: CASSLYGGSSYNEQFF

J: TRBJ2-1
D: TRBD2
size: .
V: TRBV10-3
DNA: TGTGCCTCTAAGCGGGGGGGCTCCTACAATGAGCAGTTCTTC
CDR3: CASKRGGSYNEQFF

J: TRBJ1-2
D: TRBD1
size: .
V: TRBV6-5
DNA: TGTGCCAGCAGACCAGGGGGCGCGGATGGCTACACCTTC
CDR3: CASRPGGADGYTF

J: TRBJ1-1
D: TRBD1
size: .
V: TRBV6-5
DNA: TGTGCCAGCAGTTACCTCGGCAGGGGGATGAACACTGAAGCTTTCTTT
CDR3: CASSYLGRGMNTEAFF

J: TRBJ1-1
D: .
size: .
V: TRBV7-3
DNA: TGTGCCAGCAGCTTACAGGGAAACACTGAAGCTTTCTTT
CDR3: CASSLQGNTEAFF

J: TRBJ2-1
D: TRBD1
size: .
V: TRBV7-3
DNA: TGTGCCAGCAGCTTATTGGGACAGTCCTACAATGAGCAGTTCTTC
CDR3: CASSLLGQSYNEQFF

J: TRBJ1-2
D: .
size: .
V: TRBV2
DNA: TGTGCCAGCAGTGAGGTACAGGGTAACTATGGCTACACCTTC
CDR3: CASSEVQGNYGYTF

J: TRBJ2-7
D: .
size: .
V: TRBV5-6
DNA: TGTGCCAGCAGCTTGGGACAGGCGAGCTCCTACGAGCAGTACTTC
CDR3: CASSLGQASSYEQYF

J: TRBJ2-7
D: .
size: .
V: TRBV11-2
DNA: TGTGCCAGCAGTGCGGGACAGACCATCTACGAGCAGTACTTC
CDR3: CASSAGQTIYEQYF

J: TRBJ1-4
D: TRBD1
size: .
V: TRBV6-6
DNA: TGTGCCAGCAGTTACTCAAAGGGACAGGGCGGTGAAAAACTGTTTTTT
CDR3: CASSYSKGQGGEKLFF

J: TRBJ1-1
D: .
size: once
V: TRBV14
DNA: TGTGCCAGCAGCCAAGATAAAGGGGTCAAGAACACTGAAGCTTTCTTT
CDR3: CASSQDKGVKNTEAFF

J: TRBJ2-1
D: TRBD1
size: .
V: TRBV4-2
DNA: TGTGCCAGCAGCCTCGGGACAGATGAGCAGTTCTTC
CDR3: CASSLGTDEQFF

J: TRBJ2-2
D: TRBD2
size: .
V: TRBV7-6
DNA: TGTGCCAGCAGCTTGGGACTAGCGGTGGCCGGGGAGCTGTTTTTT
CDR3: CASSLGLAVAGELFF

J: TRBJ2-1
D: .
size: .
V: TRBV6-5
DNA: TGTGCCAGCAGTTATATAGGGGCGCAGTTCTTC
CDR3: CASSYIGAQFF

J: TRBJ2-7
D: .
size: .
V: TRBV20-1
DNA: TGCAGTGCTAGTCGAGGTTACGAGCAGTACTTC
CDR3: CSASRGYEQYF

J: TRBJ2-5
D: .
size: .
V: TRBV6-2/TRBV6-3
DNA: TGTGCCAGCAGTTACTGGGGGCCCCAAGAGACCCAGTACTTC
CDR3: CASSYWGPQETQYF

J: TRBJ1-6
D: .
size: .
V: TRBV25-1
DNA: TGTGCCAGCAGCGTACTAGACACGACAAATTCACCCCTCCACTTT
CDR3: CASSVLDTTNSPLHF